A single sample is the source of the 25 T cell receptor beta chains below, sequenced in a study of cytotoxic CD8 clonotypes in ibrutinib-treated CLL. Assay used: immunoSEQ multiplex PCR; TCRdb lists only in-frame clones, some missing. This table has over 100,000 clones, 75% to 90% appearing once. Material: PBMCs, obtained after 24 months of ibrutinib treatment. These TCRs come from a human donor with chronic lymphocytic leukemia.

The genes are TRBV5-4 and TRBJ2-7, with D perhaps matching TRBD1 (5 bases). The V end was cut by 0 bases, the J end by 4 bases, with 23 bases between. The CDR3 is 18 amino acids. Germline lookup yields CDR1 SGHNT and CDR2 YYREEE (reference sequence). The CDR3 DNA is TGTGCCAGCAGCTTGGTTAGGGGCAGCAACACCATCTTTTACGAGCAGTACTTC. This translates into CASSLVRGSNTIFYEQYF. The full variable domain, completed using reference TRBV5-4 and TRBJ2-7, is ETGVTQSPTHLIKTRGQQVTLRCSSQSGHNTVSWYQQALGQGPQFIFQYYREEENGRGNFPPRFSGLQFPNYSSELNVNALELDDSALYLCASSLVRGSNTIFYEQYFGPGTRLTVT.

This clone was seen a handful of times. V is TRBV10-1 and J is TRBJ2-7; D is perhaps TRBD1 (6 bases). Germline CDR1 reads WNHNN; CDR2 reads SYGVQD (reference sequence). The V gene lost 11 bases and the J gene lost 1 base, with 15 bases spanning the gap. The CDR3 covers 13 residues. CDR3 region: CALPGHPSYEQYF. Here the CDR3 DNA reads TGCGCCCTGCCGGGACACCCTTCCTACGAGCAGTACTTC.

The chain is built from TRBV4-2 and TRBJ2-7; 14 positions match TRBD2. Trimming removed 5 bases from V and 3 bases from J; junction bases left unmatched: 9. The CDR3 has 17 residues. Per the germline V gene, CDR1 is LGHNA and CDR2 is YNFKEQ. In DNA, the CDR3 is TGTGCCAGCAGCGCGAGACTAGCGGGAGGGCGAGGCTACGAGCAGTACTTC. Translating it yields CASSARLAGGRGYEQYF.

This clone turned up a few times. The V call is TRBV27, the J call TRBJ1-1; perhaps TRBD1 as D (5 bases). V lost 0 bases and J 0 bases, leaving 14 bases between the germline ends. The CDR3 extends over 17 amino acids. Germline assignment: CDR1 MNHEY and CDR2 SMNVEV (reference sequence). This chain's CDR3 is CASSLSGGVGLNTEAFF. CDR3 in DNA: TGTGCCAGCAGTTTATCCGGGGGAGTTGGTTTGAACACTGAAGCTTTCTTT.

For the CDR3, the DNA is TGTGCCAGCAGCCCCTCGTGGGGGTCCACTAATGAAAAACTGTTTTTT. Amino acids: CASSPSWGSTNEKLFF. V and J are TRBV5-6 and TRBJ1-4, with a possible D match to TRBD1 (5 bases). Germline V gene sequence: CDR1 SGHDT, CDR2 YYEEEE. V lost 4 bases to trimming and J lost 2 bases, with 15 bases between them. The CDR3 extends over 16 amino acids.

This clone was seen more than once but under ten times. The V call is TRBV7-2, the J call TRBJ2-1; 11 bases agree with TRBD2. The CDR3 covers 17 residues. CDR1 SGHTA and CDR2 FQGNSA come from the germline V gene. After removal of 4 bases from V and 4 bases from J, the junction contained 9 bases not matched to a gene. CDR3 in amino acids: CASSSPSGTSGYNEQFF. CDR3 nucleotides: TGTGCCAGCAGCTCCCCCTCCGGGACTAGCGGTTACAATGAGCAGTTCTTC. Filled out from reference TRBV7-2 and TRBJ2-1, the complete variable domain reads GAGVSQSPSNKVTEKGKDVELRCDPISGHTALYWYRQSLGQGLEFLIYFQGNSAPDKSGLPSDRFSAERTGGSVSTLTIQRTQQEDSAVYLCASSSPSGTSGYNEQFFGPGTRLTVL.

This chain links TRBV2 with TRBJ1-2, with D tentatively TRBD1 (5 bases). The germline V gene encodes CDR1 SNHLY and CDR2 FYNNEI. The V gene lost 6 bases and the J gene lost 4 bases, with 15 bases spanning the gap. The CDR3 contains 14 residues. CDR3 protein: CASRGSGGPYGYTF. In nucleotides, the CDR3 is TGTGCCAGCAGGGGATCGGGGGGACCCTATGGCTACACCTTC.

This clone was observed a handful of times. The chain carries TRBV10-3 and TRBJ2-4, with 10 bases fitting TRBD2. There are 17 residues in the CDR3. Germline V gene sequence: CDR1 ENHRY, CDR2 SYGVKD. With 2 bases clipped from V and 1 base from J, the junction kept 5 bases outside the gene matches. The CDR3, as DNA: TGTGCCATCAGTGAGCCAAGCGGGGGGGCTGCCAAAAACATTCAGTACTTC. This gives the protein CAISEPSGGAAKNIQYF.

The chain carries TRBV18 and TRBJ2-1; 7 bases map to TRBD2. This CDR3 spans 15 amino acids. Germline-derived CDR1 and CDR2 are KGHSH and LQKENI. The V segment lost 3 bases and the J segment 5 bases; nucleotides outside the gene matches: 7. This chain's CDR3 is CASSPIRGGHNEQFF. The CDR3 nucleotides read TGTGCCAGCTCACCTATCCGCGGGGGACACAATGAGCAGTTCTTC.

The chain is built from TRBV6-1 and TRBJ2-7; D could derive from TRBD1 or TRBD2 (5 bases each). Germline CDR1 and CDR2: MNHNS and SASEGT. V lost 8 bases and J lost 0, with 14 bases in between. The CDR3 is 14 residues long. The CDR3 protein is CASRGRQSSYEQYF. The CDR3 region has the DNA TGTGCCAGCCGGGGCCGACAGAGCTCCTACGAGCAGTACTTC.

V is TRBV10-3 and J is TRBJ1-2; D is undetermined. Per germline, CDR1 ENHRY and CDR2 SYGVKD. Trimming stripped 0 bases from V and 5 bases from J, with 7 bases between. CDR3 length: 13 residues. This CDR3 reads CAISESEGYGYTF. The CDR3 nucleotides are TGTGCCATCAGTGAGTCGGAAGGGTATGGCTACACCTTC.

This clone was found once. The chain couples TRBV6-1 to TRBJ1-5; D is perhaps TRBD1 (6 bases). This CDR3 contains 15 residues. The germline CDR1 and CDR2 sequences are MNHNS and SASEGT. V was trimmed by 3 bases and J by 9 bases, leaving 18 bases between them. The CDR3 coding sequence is TGTGCCAGCAGTGATCATAGTAGGGGGTTAGGGCCCCAGCATTTT. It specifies CASSDHSRGLGPQHF.

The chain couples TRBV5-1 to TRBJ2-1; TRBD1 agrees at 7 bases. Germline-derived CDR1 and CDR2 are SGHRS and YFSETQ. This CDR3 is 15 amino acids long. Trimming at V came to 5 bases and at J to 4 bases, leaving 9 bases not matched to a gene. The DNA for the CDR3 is TGCGCCAGCAGGTACCAGGGGGAAACATACAATGAGCAGTTCTTC. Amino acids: CASRYQGETYNEQFF.

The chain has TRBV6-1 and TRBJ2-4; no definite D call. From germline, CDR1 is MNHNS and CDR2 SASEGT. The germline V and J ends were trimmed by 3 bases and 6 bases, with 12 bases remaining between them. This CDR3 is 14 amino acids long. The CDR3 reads CASSDGQNRNIQYF. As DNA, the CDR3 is TGTGCCAGCAGTGATGGTCAGAACAGAAACATTCAGTACTTC.

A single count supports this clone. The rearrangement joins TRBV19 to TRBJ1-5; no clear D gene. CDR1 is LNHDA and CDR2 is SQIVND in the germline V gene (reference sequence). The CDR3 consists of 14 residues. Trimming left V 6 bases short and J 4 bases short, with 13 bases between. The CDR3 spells CASSTEPQNQPQHF. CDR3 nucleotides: TGTGCCAGTAGCACAGAGCCTCAGAATCAGCCCCAGCATTTT.

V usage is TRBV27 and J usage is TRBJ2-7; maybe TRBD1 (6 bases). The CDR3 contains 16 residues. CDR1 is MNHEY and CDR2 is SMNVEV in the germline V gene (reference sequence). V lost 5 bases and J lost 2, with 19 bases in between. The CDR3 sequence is CASSPRPGQIPYEQYF. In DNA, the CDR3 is TGTGCCAGCAGTCCCCGCCCCGGACAGATTCCCTACGAGCAGTACTTC.

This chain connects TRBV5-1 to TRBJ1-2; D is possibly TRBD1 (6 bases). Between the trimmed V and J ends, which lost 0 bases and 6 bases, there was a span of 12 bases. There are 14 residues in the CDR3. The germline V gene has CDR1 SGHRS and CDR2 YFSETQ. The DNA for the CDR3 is TGCGCCAGCAGCTTGGTTCAGGGGACGGATGGCTACACCTTC. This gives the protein CASSLVQGTDGYTF.

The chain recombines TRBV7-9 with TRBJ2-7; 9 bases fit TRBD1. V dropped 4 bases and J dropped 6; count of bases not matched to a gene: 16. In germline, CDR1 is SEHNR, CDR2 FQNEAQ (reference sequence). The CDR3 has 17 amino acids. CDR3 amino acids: CASSSRGSGQGLLEQYF. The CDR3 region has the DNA TGTGCCAGCAGCTCGAGGGGGTCGGGACAGGGCCTTCTCGAGCAGTACTTC. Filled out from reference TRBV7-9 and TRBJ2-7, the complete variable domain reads DTGVSQNPRHKITKRGQNVTFRCDPISEHNRLYWYRQTLGQGPEFLTYFQNEAQLEKSRLLSDRFSAERPKGSFSTLEIQRTEQGDSAMYLCASSSRGSGQGLLEQYFGPGTRLTVT.

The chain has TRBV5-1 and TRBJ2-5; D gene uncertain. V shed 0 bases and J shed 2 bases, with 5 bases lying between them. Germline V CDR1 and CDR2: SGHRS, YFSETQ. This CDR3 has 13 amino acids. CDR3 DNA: TGCGCCAGCAGCTTGGGCAGTCAAGAGACCCAGTACTTC. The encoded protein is CASSLGSQETQYF.

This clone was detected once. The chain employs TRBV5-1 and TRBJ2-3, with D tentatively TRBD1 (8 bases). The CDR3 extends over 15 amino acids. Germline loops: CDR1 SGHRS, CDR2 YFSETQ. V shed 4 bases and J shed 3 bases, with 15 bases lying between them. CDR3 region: CASSHGQGGTDTQYF. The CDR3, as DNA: TGCGCCAGCAGCCATGGACAGGGAGGGACAGATACGCAGTATTTT.

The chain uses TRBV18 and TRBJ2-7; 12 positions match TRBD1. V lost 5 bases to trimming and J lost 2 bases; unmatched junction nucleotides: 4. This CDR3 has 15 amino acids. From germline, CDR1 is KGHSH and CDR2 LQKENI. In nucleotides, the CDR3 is TGTGCCAGCTCAGCCGGGACAGGGGGCACCTACGAGCAGTACTTC. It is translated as CASSAGTGGTYEQYF. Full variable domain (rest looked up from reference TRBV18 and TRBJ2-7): NAGVMQNPRHLVRRRGQEARLRCSPMKGHSHVYWYRQLPEEGLKFMVYLQKENIIDESGMPKERFSAEFPKEGPSILRIQQVVRGDSAAYFCASSAGTGGTYEQYFGPGTRLTVT.

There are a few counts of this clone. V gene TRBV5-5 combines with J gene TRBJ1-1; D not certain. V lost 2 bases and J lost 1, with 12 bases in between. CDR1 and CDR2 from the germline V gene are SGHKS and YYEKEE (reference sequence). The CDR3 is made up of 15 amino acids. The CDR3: CASSFPVVRNTEAFF. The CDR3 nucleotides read TGTGCCAGCAGCTTTCCGGTGGTCAGGAACACTGAAGCTTTCTTT.

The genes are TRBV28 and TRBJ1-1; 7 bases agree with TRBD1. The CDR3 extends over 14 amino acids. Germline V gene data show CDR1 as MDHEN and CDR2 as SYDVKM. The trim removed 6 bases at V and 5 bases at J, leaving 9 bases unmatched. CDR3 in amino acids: CASSPEGAVTEAFF. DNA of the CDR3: TGTGCCAGCAGCCCCGAGGGGGCGGTTACTGAAGCTTTCTTT.

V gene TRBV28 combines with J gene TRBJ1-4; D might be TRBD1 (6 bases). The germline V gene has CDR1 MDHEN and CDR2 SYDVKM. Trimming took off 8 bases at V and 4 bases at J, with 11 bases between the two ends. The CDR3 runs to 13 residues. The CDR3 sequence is CASQDRNNEKLFF. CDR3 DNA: TGTGCCAGCCAGGACAGAAATAATGAAAAACTGTTTTTT.

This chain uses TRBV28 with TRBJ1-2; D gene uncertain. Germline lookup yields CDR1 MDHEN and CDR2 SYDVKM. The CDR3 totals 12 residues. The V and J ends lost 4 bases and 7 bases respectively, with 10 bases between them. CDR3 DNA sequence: TGTGCCAGCAGTTCCTCTGTGGGTGGCTACACCTTC. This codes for CASSSSVGGYTF.